What follows is one T cell receptor beta chain and its context. The CDR3 is 12 amino acids. In germline, CDR1 is WNHNN, CDR2 SYGVQD (reference sequence). V lost 7 bases and J lost 9; bases outside the gene matches: 6. The data were taken from a study of sequential checkpoint blockade in melanoma. Noted treatment: randomized to nivolumab then ipilimumab (arm A) or the reverse (arm B). Live CD3+CD8+ CD19− CD56− cells were sorted from PBMCs. Clones were sequenced by immunoSEQ multiplex PCR, and TCRdb holds only the in-frame ones, with some missing. The sample has 10,000 to 15,000 clones; 70% to 85% are singletons.

Sequences were derived from CD8+ T cells sorted from blood (inferred from file names), sampled from a patient given nivolumab and ipilimumab in sequence. The TCR originated in a human donor with melanoma. V usage is TRBV10-1 and J usage is TRBJ2-1, with 7 bases identical to TRBD1. The CDR3 here is CASNDRESEQFF. CDR3 DNA sequence: TGCGCCAGCAATGACAGGGAAAGTGAGCAGTTCTTC.